The next 21 T cell receptor beta chains were all read from a single sample in a study of blood T cell repertoires in COVID-19. This table comes from immunoSEQ multiplex PCR, and its TCRdb copy is limited to in-frame clones, with some not included. This table holds about 200,000 clones, 84% found once. The sequenced sample consisted of peripheral blood. The receptors derive from a human donor in a cohort sampled during active COVID-19.

The rearrangement joins TRBV2 to TRBJ1-1; TRBD1 matches at 7 bases. Losses at the gene ends were 4 bases for V and 5 bases for J; bases not matched to a gene: 10. The CDR3 is 15 residues long. Germline assignment: CDR1 SNHLY and CDR2 FYNNEI. The CDR3 nucleotides read TGTGCCAGCAGTGTAACAGGGGTGGTCGGGACTGAAGCTTTCTTT. As protein: CASSVTGVVGTEAFF.

The chain joins TRBV12-2 to TRBJ1-1; TRBD1, the table's D call, lacks a check against the DNA. TRBV12-2 is a listed pseudogene. This CDR3 region has 17 residues. The CDR3 DNA reads as TGTGCAAGTCGCTTAGCGCTTAATATGGGGCCGCAAGCTGAAGCTTTCTTT. It translates to CASRLALNMGPQAEAFF.

This clone was recorded once. The V call is TRBV14, the J call TRBJ2-1; TRBD2 matches 11 bases. The germline V gene encodes CDR1 SGHDN and CDR2 FVKESK. The CDR3 runs 16 residues. V was clipped by 4 bases and J by 5 bases; unmatched bases: 7. DNA of the CDR3: TGTGCCAGCAGCCGCCTAGGGACTAGCGGCCACAATGAGCAGTTCTTC. It is translated as CASSRLGTSGHNEQFF.

Points on this clone: Other DNA sequences of this sample code for an identical CDR3. V gene TRBV28 combines with J gene TRBJ2-7; TRBD1 agrees at 8 bases. The junction had 7 bases not matched to a gene; V was cut back by 4 bases and J by 2 bases. The germline V gene encodes CDR1 MDHEN and CDR2 SYDVKM. The CDR3 is 15 residues long. The CDR3 loop reads CASSSPGTGAYEQYF. Here the CDR3 DNA reads TGTGCCAGCAGTTCACCCGGGACAGGAGCCTACGAGCAGTACTTC.

The chain is built from TRBV5-1 and TRBJ2-2, with a tentative D call TRBD1 (6 bases). Germline values: CDR1 SGHRS, CDR2 YFSETQ. V lost 4 bases to trimming and J lost 1 base, with 8 bases between them. The CDR3 spans 14 residues. This chain's CDR3 is CASSQGQNTGELFF. DNA for the CDR3: TGCGCCAGCAGCCAGGGACAGAACACCGGGGAGCTGTTTTTT.

This sequence joins TRBV5-1 and TRBJ2-3, with 9 bases lining up with TRBD2. The V gene's germline CDR1 is SGHRS and CDR2 YFSETQ. V shed 4 bases, J shed 4 bases, and the junction held 10 bases outside the gene matches. This CDR3 comprises 16 residues. The CDR3 sequence is CASSTGTSSGSDTQYF. The CDR3 DNA reads TGCGCCAGCAGCACCGGGACTAGCTCCGGATCAGATACGCAGTATTTT.

This clone was observed once. CDR3 bases: TGTGCCACCAGTGCAGCGACTAGCGCGGTATACGAGCAGTACTTC. Translating it yields CATSAATSAVYEQYF. This rearrangement joins TRBV24-1 to TRBJ2-7, with 8 bases lining up with TRBD2. This CDR3 is built from 15 residues. Germline CDR1 and CDR2: KGHDR and SFDVKD. The ends lost 5 bases at V and 4 bases at J; junction bases unmatched: 9.

Concerning this clone: Other DNA sequences in the sample encode the same CDR3. The chain uses TRBV27 and TRBJ2-3; D is undetermined. Germline V CDR1 and CDR2: MNHEY, SMNVEV (reference sequence). The CDR3 has 13 amino acids. The V end lost 2 bases, the J end lost 2 bases, and 5 bases lay between the germline ends. CDR3 sequence: CASSLIVTDTQYF. The CDR3 nucleotides read TGTGCCAGCAGTTTAATCGTCACAGATACGCAGTATTTT.

Only a few counts were recorded for this clone. The chain joins TRBV30 to TRBJ2-5; tentative D call: TRBD1 (6 bases). The germline gives CDR1 GTSNPN, CDR2 SVGIG (reference sequence). CDR3 length: 15 residues. Trimming removed 0 bases from V and 5 bases from J, with 16 bases in between. The CDR3 nucleotides are TGTGCCTGGAGTGTACTGGGAACAGGGCAGGAGACCCAGTACTTC. Its translation is CAWSVLGTGQETQYF. Looking up the rest from reference TRBV30 and TRBJ2-5 gives the full variable domain: SQTIHQWPATLVQPVGSPLSLECTVEGTSNPNLYWYRQAAGRGLQLLFYSVGIGQISSEVPQNLSASRPQDRQFILSSKKLLLSDSGFYLCAWSVLGTGQETQYFGPGTRLLVL.

The rearrangement links TRBV4-2 to TRBJ1-1; the D gene is possibly TRBD1 (5 bases). The V gene lost 0 bases and the J gene lost 1 base, with 15 bases spanning the gap. The CDR3 is 17 amino acids. In germline, CDR1 is LGHNA, CDR2 YNFKEQ. Written as DNA, the CDR3 is TGTGCCAGCAGCCAAGACCCCGACGGGGGGGGGAACACTGAAGCTTTCTTT. Translating it yields CASSQDPDGGGNTEAFF.

This chain connects TRBV2 to TRBJ1-1; 9 bases align to TRBD1. This CDR3 has 15 residues. J lost 1 base, V lost 6 bases, and 6 bases had no gene match. Germline V lookup: CDR1 SNHLY, CDR2 FYNNEI. Here the CDR3 DNA reads TGTGCCAGCAGGCGTGACAGGGGGACGAACACTGAAGCTTTCTTT. This gives the protein CASRRDRGTNTEAFF.

Only one count was recorded for this clone. The chain couples TRBV10-1 to TRBJ2-5; 8 bases are a match to TRBD2. The J segment lost 2 bases and the V segment lost 1 base, leaving 6 bases of the junction unmatched. CDR1 WNHNN and CDR2 SYGVQD come from the germline V gene (reference sequence). CDR3 length: 16 amino acids. CDR3 loop: CASSELSTSGQETQYF. The CDR3 nucleotides read TGCGCCAGCAGTGAGTTAAGCACTAGCGGACAAGAGACCCAGTACTTC.

The V and J genes are TRBV5-1 and TRBJ2-7; unclear D gene. Germline V gene data show CDR1 as SGHRS and CDR2 as YFSETQ. The V and J ends lost 0 bases and 2 bases respectively, with 9 bases between them. The CDR3 covers 14 residues. The CDR3 nucleotides are TGCGCCAGCAGCTTGGGGGTCGACACCTACGAGCAGTACTTC. Its translation is CASSLGVDTYEQYF.

The chain links TRBV5-1 to TRBJ2-5; a possible D gene is TRBD2 (6 bases). The CDR3 sequence is 12 residues long. V lost 6 bases and J 8 bases, leaving 14 bases between the germline ends. CDR1 and CDR2 (germline): SGHRS, YFSETQ. Here the CDR3 DNA reads TGCGCCAGCATGGGCGGGGTAGGAACCCAGTACTTC. It yields the protein CASMGGVGTQYF.

This chain uses TRBV7-2 with TRBJ1-4, with D maybe TRBD1 (5 bases). V lost 4 bases, J lost 0 bases, and 12 bases lay in between. CDR1 SGHTA and CDR2 FQGNSA come from the germline V gene. This CDR3 is 16 amino acids long. DNA for the CDR3: TGTGCCAGCAGCTCTAGACAGCCGGCAACTAATGAAAAACTGTTTTTT. Its protein is CASSSRQPATNEKLFF.

The chain combines TRBV12-3 or TRBV12-4 with TRBJ2-7; D is perhaps TRBD1 (6 bases). The ends were cut back, 5 bases at V and 6 bases at J, with 11 bases in the middle. CDR3 length: 12 amino acids. The CDR3 nucleotides are TGTGCCAGCAGTGGGGGCAGGGGCGAGCAGTACTTC. Its translation is CASSGGRGEQYF.

This clone is a singleton in its sample. The chain joins TRBV19 to TRBJ1-4, with TRBD1 identical over 8 bases. Trimming removed 6 bases from V and 6 bases from J; junction bases left unmatched: 6. The CDR3 runs 14 residues. Germline CDR1 LNHDA, CDR2 SQIVND (reference sequence). In DNA, the CDR3 is TGTGCCAGTAGGGGGACAGGACTCGATGAAAAACTGTTTTTT. It is translated as CASRGTGLDEKLFF.

By sample fraction, this clone is medium-sized. Other nucleotide sequences in the sample specify the same CDR3. The V gene is TRBV27, the J gene TRBJ2-7; TRBD2 matches at 8 bases. V dropped 2 bases and J dropped 1; count of bases not matched to a gene: 4. This CDR3 contains 15 residues. The germline CDR1 and CDR2 sequences are MNHEY and SMNVEV (reference sequence). The CDR3 region has the DNA TGTGCCAGCAGTTTAGTGAGCGGGAGTTCCTACGAGCAGTACTTC. Amino acid sequence: CASSLVSGSSYEQYF.

This chain uses TRBV3-1 (or the pseudogene TRBV3-2) with TRBJ1-2, with 8 positions matching TRBD1. Germline loops: CDR1 LGHDT, CDR2 YNNKEL (reference sequence). This CDR3 comprises 14 residues. V trimming: 6 bases; J trimming: 4 bases; junction bases outside the gene matches: 7. CDR3 DNA: TGTGCCAGCAGTCAGGGACAGGAGAGCTATGGCTACACCTTC. This encodes CASSQGQESYGYTF.

J is TRBJ2-1 and V is TRBV10-1, with TRBD1 matching 9 bases. The length of the CDR3 is 14 residues. Unmatched junction bases numbered 10, after V lost 7 bases and J lost 9 bases. Germline CDR1 and CDR2: WNHNN and SYGVQD (reference sequence). The CDR3 nucleotides read TGCGCCAGCAACCGGGACAGGGCCATGGGTGAGCAGTTCTTC. Its translation: CASNRDRAMGEQFF.

The V gene is TRBV19, the J gene TRBJ2-1; TRBD1 matches 10 bases. The CDR3 sequence is 16 residues long. Looked up from germline, CDR1 is LNHDA and CDR2 is SQIVND (reference sequence). The ends lost 7 bases at V and 7 bases at J; junction bases unmatched: 13. The CDR3 bases are TGTGCCAGTACCCCGCGCCGGACAGGGGGAAGGAATGAGCAGTTCTTC. Protein sequence: CASTPRRTGGRNEQFF.